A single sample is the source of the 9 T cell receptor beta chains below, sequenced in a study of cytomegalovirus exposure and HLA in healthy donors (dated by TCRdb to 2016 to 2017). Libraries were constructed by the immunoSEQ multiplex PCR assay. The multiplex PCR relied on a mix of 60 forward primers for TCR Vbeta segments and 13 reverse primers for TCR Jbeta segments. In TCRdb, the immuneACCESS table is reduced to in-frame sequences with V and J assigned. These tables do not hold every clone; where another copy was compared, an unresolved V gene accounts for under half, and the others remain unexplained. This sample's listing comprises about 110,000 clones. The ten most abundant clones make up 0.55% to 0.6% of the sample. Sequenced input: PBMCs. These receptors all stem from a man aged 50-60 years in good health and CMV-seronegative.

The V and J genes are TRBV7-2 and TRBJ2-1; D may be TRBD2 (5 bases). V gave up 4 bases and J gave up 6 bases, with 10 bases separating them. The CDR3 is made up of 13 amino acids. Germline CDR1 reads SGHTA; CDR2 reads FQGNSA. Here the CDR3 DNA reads TGTGCCAGCAGCTCAATAACTAGCAATGAGCAGTTCTTC. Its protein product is CASSSITSNEQFF.

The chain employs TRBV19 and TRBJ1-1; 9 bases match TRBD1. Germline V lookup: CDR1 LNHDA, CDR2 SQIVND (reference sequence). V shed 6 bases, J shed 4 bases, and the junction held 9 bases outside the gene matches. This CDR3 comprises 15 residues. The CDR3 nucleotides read TGTGCCAGTAGCAATACAGGGGGCAGGGGCACTGAAGCTTTCTTT. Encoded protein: CASSNTGGRGTEAFF.

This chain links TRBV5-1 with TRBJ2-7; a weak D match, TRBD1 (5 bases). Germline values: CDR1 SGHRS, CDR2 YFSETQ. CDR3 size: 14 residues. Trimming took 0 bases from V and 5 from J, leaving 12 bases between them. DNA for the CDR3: TGCGCCAGCAGCTTGGCCCAATTAGGGGACGAGCAGTACTTC. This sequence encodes CASSLAQLGDEQYF.

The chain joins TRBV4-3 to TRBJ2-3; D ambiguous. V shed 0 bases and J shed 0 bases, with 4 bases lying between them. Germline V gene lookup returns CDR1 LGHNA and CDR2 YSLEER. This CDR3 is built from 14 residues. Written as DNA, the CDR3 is TGCGCCAGCAGCCAAGATCGTAGCACAGATACGCAGTATTTT. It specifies CASSQDRSTDTQYF.

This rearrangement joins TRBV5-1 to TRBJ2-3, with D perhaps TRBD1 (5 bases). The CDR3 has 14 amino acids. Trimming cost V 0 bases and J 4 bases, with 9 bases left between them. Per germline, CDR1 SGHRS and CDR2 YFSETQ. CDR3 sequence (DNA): TGCGCCAGCAGCTTGGCCTTAGGGGCAGATACGCAGTATTTT. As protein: CASSLALGADTQYF.

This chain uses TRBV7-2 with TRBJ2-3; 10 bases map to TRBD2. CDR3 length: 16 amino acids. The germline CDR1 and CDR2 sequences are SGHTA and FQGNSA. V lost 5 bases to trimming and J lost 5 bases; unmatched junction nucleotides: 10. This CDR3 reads CASSIRSGRAGDTQYF. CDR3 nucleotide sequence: TGTGCCAGCAGCATACGAAGCGGGAGGGCCGGAGATACGCAGTATTTT.

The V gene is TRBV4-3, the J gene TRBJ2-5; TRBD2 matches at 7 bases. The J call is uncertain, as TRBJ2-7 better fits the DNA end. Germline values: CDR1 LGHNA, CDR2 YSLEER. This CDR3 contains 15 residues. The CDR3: CASSQGAGLAYEQYF. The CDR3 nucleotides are TGCGCCAGCAGCCAAGGGGCCGGACTAGCCTACGAGCAGTACTTC.

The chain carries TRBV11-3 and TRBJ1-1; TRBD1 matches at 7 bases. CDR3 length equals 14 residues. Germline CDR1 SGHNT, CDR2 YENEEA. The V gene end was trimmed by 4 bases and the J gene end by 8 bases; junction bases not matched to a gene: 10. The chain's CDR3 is CASSSAYRTGEAFF. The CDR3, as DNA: TGTGCCAGCAGCTCAGCATACCGGACAGGAGAAGCTTTCTTT.

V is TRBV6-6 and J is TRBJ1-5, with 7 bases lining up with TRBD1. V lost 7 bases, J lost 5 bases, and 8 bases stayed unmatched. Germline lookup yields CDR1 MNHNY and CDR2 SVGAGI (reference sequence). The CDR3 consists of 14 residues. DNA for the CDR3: TGTGCCAGCACGTCCGGAGGGGGCTATCAGCCCCAGCATTTT. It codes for CASTSGGGYQPQHF.